This T cell receptor (beta chain) was obtained from a study of cytomegalovirus exposure and HLA in healthy donors (dated by TCRdb to about 2017). The study in broad terms: In an earlier analysis of roughly 500 of the donors, under 300 Gb of sequence data and 100 million or so unique TCR beta sequences from 150 million to 200 million T cells were reported. In an earlier analysis of several hundred of the donors, high-throughput TCR beta sequencing was used to judge whether each TCR beta V gene segment behaved as functional or pseudogenic. To study patterns of TCR occurrence, a later analysis re-analyzed previously published TCR beta repertoires from 700 or so donors and added high-resolution HLA genotyping. Genome-wide SNP genotypes for about 60% of the roughly 700 donors were used in a later genetic analysis, which treated that subset as a discovery cohort. The number of typed donors differed by locus: roughly 620-640 for A, B, C, DRB1 and DQB1; 500 to 550 for DQA1; some 610 for DPA1; and some 450 for DPB1. Of the approximately 400 genotyped donors, approximately 80% fell in the genetic ancestry cluster associated with self-reported Caucasian donors. Donor age, sex, ethnicity and CMV serostatus were compiled alongside the repertoire data. The study aimed to test whether cataloging public T cell receptors could reveal signatures of past pathogen exposure. Both class I and class II loci were covered by HLA typing, at four-digit resolution. An early release covering some 640 HLA-typed donors comprised approximately 290 gigabases of sequencing data and roughly 86 million unique TCR sequences. Across some 400 genotyped donors of the cohort, an average of roughly 250,000 unique TCR beta nucleotide sequences per donor were sequenced, and roughly 18% of those sequences were non-productive. Besides the first cohort of 550 to 750 subjects, a separate validation cohort made up of over 100 different subjects was used. Every repertoire in the discovery cohort had been generated on one and the same sequencing platform. To predict cytomegalovirus infection status, the study brought together high-throughput TCR immunosequencing, statistical association of individual TCRs with disease status, and machine learning. Using immunosequencing, the study profiled T cell repertoires from fewer than 700 subjects and related those repertoires to cytomegalovirus serostatus. Four to six DR-DQ haplotypes were handled as single units for association and clustering, since linkage in the cohort was strong. In the later analysis, no new phenotypic data were used to find candidate immune exposures; instead, reliance was placed on TCR beta sequences and their occurrence across donors.

Library preparation used the immunoSEQ multiplex PCR assay. For the multiplex PCR, a mixture combining 60 forward primers for TCR Vbeta segments and 13 reverse primers for TCR Jbeta segments was used. Amplification of the CDR3 region of rearranged TCR beta genes was performed with a multiplex PCR assay on genomic DNA. On the Illumina HiSeq System, the amplified TCR beta libraries were sequenced as 87-base-pair reads. The study's own analysis went as follows. Across the 500 to 700 repertoires, a later analysis counted some 80 million unique TCR beta chains, approximately 10 million of which were shared by at least two donors. To remove PCR and sequencing errors, raw reads were error-corrected and collapsed into unique sequences using a nearest-neighbor algorithm that merged closely related sequences. To assign V, D and J gene segments, CDR3 sequences were aligned to IMGT reference sequences. Each retained sequence needed at least a six-nucleotide match to both a V gene segment and a J gene segment. Rearrangements were classified as productive when the CDR3 lacked stop codons and remained in frame with V and J, and all other rearrangements were classified as non-productive. Following IMGT convention, CDR3 was defined as the stretch from the second conserved V-encoded cysteine to the conserved J-encoded phenylalanine. Sequences without an unambiguous match to a single V gene segment were excluded from the earlier analysis of several hundred of the donors. In an earlier analysis of 500 to 750 of the donors, V segments were called functional above 56.7% productive rearrangements and were called segregating when the between-donor standard deviation exceeded 5%. A statistical classification framework was developed to diagnose cytomegalovirus status using the catalog of TCR beta chain sequences. A later analysis assigned V and J genes by comparing TCR nucleotide sequences with IMGT/GENE-DB human TR gene sequences. Using the TCRdist pipeline, a later analysis assigned CDR3 sequences along with most-parsimonious VDJ recombination scenarios. In a later analysis, each TCR beta chain was defined by its CDR3 amino acid sequence together with its V-gene family, and reads without a unique V-gene family were excluded. A later analysis removed several hundred highly shared, low-generation-probability nucleotide sequences to deal with suspected cross-contamination and a sequencing artifact. A later analysis calculated a clonal expansion index for each public chain from normalized within-repertoire ranks of inferred template counts. In a later analysis, generation probabilities were computed using a VDJ recombination model fitted to out-of-frame rearrangements, and the results were checked against IGoR. In a later analysis, hypergeometric tests were used to score TCR-TCR, TCR-HLA and TCR-CMV co-occurrence, with a repertoire-size bias correction applied to TCR pairs. In a later analysis, false discovery rates were estimated by permuting HLA or CMV assignments 20 times. A later analysis grouped co-occurring TCRs with DBSCAN, adding TCRdist sequence similarity when clustering within HLA-allele-positive subsets. Repertoires with fewer than 30,000 or more than 120,000 public chains were left out of co-occurrence clustering, as were a handful of repertoires with anomalous nucleotide sharing. This immuneACCESS table, as held by TCRdb, lists in-frame sequences with V and J called but not all clones. Of the missing ones, under half trace to an unresolved V gene in checked studies; the others have no known cause. The V and J calls and clone size are taken from that table; D and trimming were inferred from the DNA. This sample holds about 100,000 clones; about 77% were observed only once. The ten largest clones capture more than 3% of the sample.

On the study overall, not on this receptor specifically: The study gave a list of 150 to 200 TCR beta chains associated with cytomegalovirus. An association between a missense DCLRE1C variant and V-gene and J-gene trimming of TCR beta chains was found in a later genetic analysis and replicated in an independent cohort. Most TCR sequences were seen in very few donors, while some public TCRs were found in many individuals. A later analysis found that most CMV-associated TCR beta chains appeared HLA-restricted, with HLA associations seemingly driven largely by CMV exposure. Compared with the approximately 600-donor mean, donors in an Asian-associated ancestry cluster had fewer N-insertions in productive TCRs, according to a later genetic analysis. In a later analysis, TCR association rates were found to vary across HLA loci, with the most associated TCRs seen for DRB1 alleles and the fewest for HLA-C alleles. A further reported finding was that TCR beta sequences accurately predicted the HLA-A and HLA-B alleles for most subjects in the first cohort. CMV serostatus was the only immune exposure information available for the cohort. When HLA alleles, especially DR and DQ, strongly co-occurred, attributing TCR associations to individual alleles was difficult. A cluster of highly shared sequence variants was judged likely to be a technical artifact of the sequencing pipeline. Specific HLA alleles were associated with more than 15,000 TCR beta sequences at a false discovery rate of 0.05 in a later analysis. Presence/absence analyses assumed roughly uniform sequencing depth across donors, an assumption that may not hold. This cohort had only TCR beta chains sequenced, and the lack of alpha or paired-chain data limited which features could be detected. HLA typing was unavailable for some donors at each locus, so association tests used only the typed subset. Because counts were too low, about 18 rarely observed V segments, including chromosome 9 orphons, were excluded from the earlier analysis of 587 of the donors. In a later analysis, HLA-associated TCR beta chains were found to be more clonally expanded and to have lower generation probabilities than equally common non-associated chains. Correlated functional status among segregating V segments might reflect linkage disequilibrium, but an unknown experimental factor could not be ruled out. In both the original and validation cohorts, the classifier was reported to diagnose cytomegalovirus status with high specificity and sensitivity. Three of the identified cytomegalovirus-associated TCR beta chains were confirmed in vitro to be specific for cytomegalovirus antigens. In an earlier analysis of about 550 of the donors, most TCR beta V segments were observed in productive rearrangements about 87% or about 30% of the time, broadly matching IMGT annotations. Because the 87-base-pair reads could not distinguish some IMGT-functional V segments, including TRBV6-2 and TRBV6-3, those segments were excluded. The authors suggested that the approach could potentially be extended to other disease states and immunological phenotypes. Several of the top co-occurrence clusters appeared to be linked to parvovirus B19, influenza, CMV and Epstein-Barr virus, according to a later analysis.

About this clone: Its antigen target is currently unknown. One base away there is no much larger clone; base qualities are not given. Distinct nucleotide sequences in the sample also encode this CDR3.

V sheds 4 bases and J sheds 1 base, leaving 7 bases between their ends. The germline V gene provides CDR1 MNHNS and CDR2 SASEGT. There are 13 amino acids in the CDR3, from cysteine to phenylalanine inclusive. Just CDR3 DNA is preserved here, 39 bases in frame from base 1. The cohort comprised around 700 healthy bone marrow donors. At the time of sampling, all cohort members were nominally healthy, though unrecorded immune exposures were likely present. The donor tested CMV seropositive, placing the donor among the 289 seropositive members of the cohort. Each donor provided a peripheral blood sample, and peripheral blood mononuclear cells were used for TCR beta sequencing. The Qiagen DNeasy Blood Extraction Kit was used to extract genomic DNA from the blood cell samples.

The sequenced material came from PBMCs. The chain joins TRBV6-1 to TRBJ1-1, with a weak D call of TRBD1 (5 bases match). The source is a woman aged 45-59 years in good health and CMV-seropositive. The nucleotides read TGTGCCAGCAGTGGTCAGGGGAACACTGAAGCTTTCTTT. Its amino acids are CASSGQGNTEAFF.